These T cell receptor beta chains were read from a single sample in a study of beta chain features in type 1 diabetes. TCRdb's table, derived via immunoSEQ multiplex PCR, lists solely in-frame clones and lacks some. Found here are about 410,000 clones, over 11% of them singletons; the top ten hold roughly 0.038%. The sequenced sample consisted of naive CD4+ T cells from blood. The source is a man aged 25-40 years in good health. Both conserved end residues are part of each CDR3. A D gene is named only where the DNA matches it firmly. Rows may omit the clone size; those that give it use once, few, many or a size class.

j_call: TRBJ1-6; clone_size: -; v_call: TRBV7-2; d_call: -; cdr3_aa: CASSLVKAVWTPLHF; cdr3_nt: TGTGCCAGCAGCTTAGTGAAAGCGGTCTGGACACCCCTCCACTTT
j_call: TRBJ2-5; clone_size: few; v_call: TRBV9; d_call: TRBD1; cdr3_aa: CASSMTGLQETQYF; cdr3_nt: TGTGCCAGCAGCATGACAGGGTTACAAGAGACCCAGTACTTC
j_call: TRBJ1-1; clone_size: few; v_call: TRBV12-5; d_call: -; cdr3_aa: CASGLSVNTEAFF; cdr3_nt: TGTGCTAGTGGTTTGAGCGTGAACACTGAAGCTTTCTTT
j_call: TRBJ2-1; clone_size: few; v_call: TRBV18; d_call: -; cdr3_aa: CASSPFQSDNEQFF; cdr3_nt: TGTGCCAGCTCACCATTTCAATCGGACAATGAGCAGTTCTTC
j_call: TRBJ2-5; clone_size: few; v_call: TRBV30; d_call: -; cdr3_aa: CAWSVRSVAETQYF; cdr3_nt: TGTGCCTGGAGTGTACGCTCGGTAGCGGAGACCCAGTACTTC
j_call: TRBJ2-5; clone_size: few; v_call: TRBV7-2; d_call: -; cdr3_aa: CASSPGAQETQYF; cdr3_nt: TGTGCCAGCAGCCCGGGAGCTCAAGAGACCCAGTACTTC
j_call: TRBJ2-3; clone_size: once; v_call: TRBV4-3; d_call: -; cdr3_aa: CASSQDPLVGGYDTQYF; cdr3_nt: TGCGCCAGCAGCCAAGATCCCCTGGTTGGGGGGTATGATACGCAGTATTTT
j_call: TRBJ2-2; clone_size: -; v_call: TRBV5-1; d_call: -; cdr3_aa: CASSPRNTGELFF; cdr3_nt: TGCGCCAGCAGCCCTCGAAACACCGGGGAGCTGTTTTTT
j_call: TRBJ2-1; clone_size: few; v_call: TRBV25-1; d_call: TRBD2; cdr3_aa: CASSLAGGRNEQFF; cdr3_nt: TGTGCCAGCAGTTTAGCGGGAGGGCGCAATGAGCAGTTCTTC
j_call: TRBJ1-2; clone_size: few; v_call: TRBV7-2; d_call: -; cdr3_aa: CASSLAGYGYTF; cdr3_nt: TGTGCCAGCAGCTTAGCAGGCTATGGCTACACCTTC
j_call: TRBJ1-2; clone_size: few; v_call: TRBV10-3; d_call: -; cdr3_aa: CAIRVLEDNELHDYGYTF; cdr3_nt: TGTGCCATCAGGGTGTTGGAAGATAACGAGCTACACGACTATGGCTACACCTTC
j_call: TRBJ2-3; clone_size: few; v_call: TRBV9; d_call: TRBD2; cdr3_aa: CASSVPRTAGVDTQYF; cdr3_nt: TGTGCCAGCAGCGTACCGAGGACCGCGGGGGTAGATACGCAGTATTTT
j_call: TRBJ2-3; clone_size: -; v_call: TRBV9; d_call: TRBD2; cdr3_aa: CASSVATLSELAGGASTDTQYF; cdr3_nt: TGTGCCAGCAGCGTAGCTACTTTGTCAGAGCTAGCGGGGGGAGCTAGCACAGATACGCAGTATTTT
j_call: TRBJ2-1; clone_size: few; v_call: TRBV12-5; d_call: -; cdr3_aa: CASGLPYNEQFF; cdr3_nt: TGTGCTAGTGGTTTGCCCTACAATGAGCAGTTCTTC
j_call: TRBJ2-3; clone_size: -; v_call: TRBV7-9; d_call: -; cdr3_aa: CASSPMLPDTQYF; cdr3_nt: TGTGCCAGCAGCCCTATGCTCCCGGATACGCAGTATTTT
j_call: TRBJ2-7; clone_size: few; v_call: TRBV27; d_call: -; cdr3_aa: CASSFGLALEQYF; cdr3_nt: TGTGCCAGCAGTTTCGGCTTAGCGCTCGAGCAGTACTTC
j_call: TRBJ1-1; clone_size: -; v_call: TRBV30; d_call: TRBD1; cdr3_aa: CAGGQRTYTEAFF; cdr3_nt: TGTGCCGGGGGACAGCGAACGTACACTGAAGCTTTCTTT
j_call: TRBJ2-4; clone_size: few; v_call: TRBV5-1; d_call: -; cdr3_aa: CASSLTRGAPKNIQYF; cdr3_nt: TGCGCCAGCAGCTTGACGAGGGGCGCACCCAAAAACATTCAGTACTTC
j_call: TRBJ2-3; clone_size: -; v_call: TRBV2; d_call: -; cdr3_aa: CASSDRLGILSLDTQYF; cdr3_nt: TGTGCCAGCAGTGATAGACTAGGGATTCTCTCTTTAGATACGCAGTATTTT
j_call: TRBJ1-1; clone_size: -; v_call: TRBV29-1; d_call: TRBD1; cdr3_aa: CSAENRGRGTEAFF; cdr3_nt: TGCAGCGCGGAAAACAGGGGGCGCGGGACTGAAGCTTTCTTT
j_call: TRBJ2-3; clone_size: -; v_call: TRBV5-1; d_call: -; cdr3_aa: CASSLGWADTQYF; cdr3_nt: TGCGCCAGCAGCTTGGGCTGGGCAGATACGCAGTATTTT
j_call: TRBJ1-2; clone_size: -; v_call: TRBV5-6; d_call: TRBD1; cdr3_aa: CASSPQGVYGYTF; cdr3_nt: TGTGCCAGCAGCCCGCAGGGGGTCTATGGCTACACCTTC
j_call: TRBJ2-3; clone_size: few; v_call: TRBV5-6; d_call: TRBD2; cdr3_aa: CASSLEVATSGQRTDTQYF; cdr3_nt: TGTGCCAGCAGCTTGGAGGTAGCGACTAGCGGGCAACGCACAGATACGCAGTATTTT
j_call: TRBJ2-5; clone_size: few; v_call: TRBV5-6; d_call: -; cdr3_aa: CASSLDPGETQYF; cdr3_nt: TGTGCCAGCAGCTTGGACCCGGGGGAGACCCAGTACTTC
j_call: TRBJ1-1; clone_size: -; v_call: TRBV7-2; d_call: TRBD1; cdr3_aa: CASRPRGYGEAFF; cdr3_nt: TGTGCCAGCAGACCCAGGGGGTATGGTGAAGCTTTCTTT
j_call: TRBJ1-2; clone_size: -; v_call: TRBV7-9; d_call: -; cdr3_aa: CASSLVGYTF; cdr3_nt: TGTGCCAGCAGCTTAGTTGGCTACACCTTC
j_call: TRBJ1-2; clone_size: -; v_call: TRBV30; d_call: -; cdr3_aa: CAWSVGTEANYGYTF; cdr3_nt: TGTGCCTGGAGTGTGGGAACGGAGGCTAACTATGGCTACACCTTC
j_call: TRBJ2-4; clone_size: many; v_call: TRBV15; d_call: -; cdr3_aa: CATSREIGTKNIQYF; cdr3_nt: TGTGCCACCAGCAGAGAGATCGGGACCAAAAACATTCAGTACTTC
j_call: TRBJ1-3; clone_size: few; v_call: TRBV2; d_call: -; cdr3_aa: CASRAGGSGNTIYF; cdr3_nt: TGTGCCAGCAGAGCGGGGGGCTCTGGAAACACCATATATTTT
j_call: TRBJ2-5; clone_size: -; v_call: TRBV5-1; d_call: -; cdr3_aa: CASSLGSLGGETQYF; cdr3_nt: TGCGCCAGCAGCTTGGGGTCCCTGGGAGGAGAGACCCAGTACTTC
j_call: TRBJ2-3; clone_size: -; v_call: TRBV15; d_call: -; cdr3_aa: CATSRDMNTQYF; cdr3_nt: TGTGCCACCAGCAGAGATATGAATACGCAGTATTTT
j_call: TRBJ2-4; clone_size: -; v_call: TRBV7-9; d_call: -; cdr3_aa: CASSYPGIKNIQYF; cdr3_nt: TGTGCCAGCAGCTACCCGGGGATCAAAAACATTCAGTACTTC
j_call: TRBJ2-7; clone_size: once; v_call: TRBV29-1; d_call: -; cdr3_aa: CSGEALHGYEQYF; cdr3_nt: TGCAGCGGGGAAGCCCTACACGGCTACGAGCAGTACTTC
j_call: TRBJ2-2; clone_size: few; v_call: TRBV30; d_call: -; cdr3_aa: CAWRNRAGNTGELFF; cdr3_nt: TGTGCCTGGAGAAATCGGGCTGGGAACACCGGGGAGCTGTTTTTT
j_call: TRBJ2-7; clone_size: few; v_call: TRBV15; d_call: -; cdr3_aa: CATSRALTKQYF; cdr3_nt: TGTGCCACCAGCAGAGCGCTGACAAAGCAGTACTTC
j_call: TRBJ1-2; clone_size: -; v_call: TRBV30; d_call: -; cdr3_aa: CAWSVQLGRLSYGYTF; cdr3_nt: TGTGCCTGGAGTGTACAACTAGGCCGCTTAAGCTATGGCTACACCTTC
j_call: TRBJ1-1; clone_size: -; v_call: TRBV30; d_call: -; cdr3_aa: CAWSRMENTEAFF; cdr3_nt: TGTGCCTGGAGCCGAATGGAAAACACTGAAGCTTTCTTT
j_call: TRBJ1-5; clone_size: few; v_call: TRBV14; d_call: -; cdr3_aa: CASSQGQWNQPQHF; cdr3_nt: TGTGCCAGCAGCCAAGGACAGTGGAATCAGCCCCAGCATTTT